The TCR beta chain under discussion was sequenced for a study of blood T cell repertoires in COVID-19. Overall study context: From the United States, Italy and Spain came samples of acute and convalescent COVID-19.

This table comes from immunoSEQ multiplex PCR, and its TCRdb copy is limited to in-frame clones, with some not included. The sample contains 310,000 or so clones, about 83% of which appear only once. The V and J ends lost 4 bases and 7 bases, in that order; junction bases with no gene match: 7. The CDR3 is 16 residues long. CDR1 is SGHAT and CDR2 is FQNNGV in the germline V gene. This clone has at least ten counts. The material sequenced was peripheral blood. This clonotype originated in a woman aged 45-60 years with acute or convalescent COVID-19. The rearrangement uses TRBV11-2 and TRBJ2-1, with 13 bases that match TRBD2. The DNA of the CDR3 is TGTGCCAGCAGCTCGCCCGGGACTAGCGGGGTGAATGAGCAGTTCTTC. Translation gives CASSSPGTSGVNEQFF.